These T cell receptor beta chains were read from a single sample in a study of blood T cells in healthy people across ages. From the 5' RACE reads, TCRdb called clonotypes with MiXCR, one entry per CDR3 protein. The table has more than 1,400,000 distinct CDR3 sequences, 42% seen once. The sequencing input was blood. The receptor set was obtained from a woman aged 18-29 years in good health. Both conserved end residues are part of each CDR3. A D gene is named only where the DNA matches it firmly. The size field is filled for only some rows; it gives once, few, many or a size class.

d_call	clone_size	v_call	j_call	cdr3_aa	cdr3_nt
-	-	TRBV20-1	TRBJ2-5	CSARGGLGGGETQYF	TGCAGTGCTAGAGGGGGCCTCGGCGGTGGGGAGACCCAGTACTTC
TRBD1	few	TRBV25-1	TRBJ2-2	CASRARDRESGELFF	TGTGCCAGCAGGGCCCGGGACAGGGAGTCCGGGGAGCTGTTTTTT
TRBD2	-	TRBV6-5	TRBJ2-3	CASSYGPGLAGGDTQYF	TGTGCCAGCAGTTACGGGCCGGGACTAGCGGGGGGGGATACGCAGTATTTT
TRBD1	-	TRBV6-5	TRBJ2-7	CASSYGTGERVGDNEQYF	TGTGCCAGCAGCTACGGGACAGGGGAACGGGTAGGAGACAATGAGCAGTACTTC
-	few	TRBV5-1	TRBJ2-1	CASSLYGTPTDEQFF	TGCGCCAGCAGCTTGTATGGAACGCCGACGGATGAGCAGTTCTTC
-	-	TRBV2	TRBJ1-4	CASRPAAVRDEKLFF	TGTGCCAGCAGACCGGCGGCGGTACGTGATGAAAAACTGTTTTTT
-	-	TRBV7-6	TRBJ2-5	CASSLPVSHQETQYF	TGTGCCAGCAGCTTACCTGTGTCCCACCAAGAGACCCAGTACTTC
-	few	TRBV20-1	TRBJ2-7	CSASGLSSYEQYF	TGCAGTGCTAGCGGACTGAGCTCCTACGAGCAGTACTTC
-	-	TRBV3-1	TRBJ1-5	CASSQEGNRGLHF	TGTGCCAGCAGCCAAGAGGGCAACCGTGGCCTGCATTTT
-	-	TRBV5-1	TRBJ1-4	CASSLFVGQSEKLFF	TGCGCCAGCAGCTTGTTTGTGGGACAAAGTGAAAAACTGTTTTTT
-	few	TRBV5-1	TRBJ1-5	CASPRGRHF	TGCGCCAGCCCCAGGGGACGGCATTTT
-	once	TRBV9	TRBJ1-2	CASSAEGSYGYTF	TGTGCCAGCAGCGCCGAGGGCTCCTATGGCTACACCTTC
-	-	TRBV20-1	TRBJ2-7	CSARDSGSGFYNEQYF	TGCAGTGCTAGAGATAGTGGGTCGGGATTTTACAATGAGCAGTACTTC
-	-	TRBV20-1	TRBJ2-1	CSAFSPGQKGYNEQFF	TGCAGTGCTTTTTCTCCGGGACAAAAGGGCTACAATGAGCAGTTCTTC
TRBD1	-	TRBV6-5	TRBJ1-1	CASSYLPTGDTEAFF	TGTGCCAGCAGTTATCTACCAACAGGGGACACTGAAGCTTTCTTT
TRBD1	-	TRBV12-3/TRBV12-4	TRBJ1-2	CASSPSGTGEYGYTF	TGTGCCAGCAGTCCGTCCGGGACAGGGGAGTATGGCTACACCTTC
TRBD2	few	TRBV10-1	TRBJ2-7	CASSDLAGPENEQYF	TGCGCCAGCAGTGACCTAGCGGGTCCCGAAAACGAGCAGTACTTC
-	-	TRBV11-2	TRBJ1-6	CASSLNAENNSPLHF	TGTGCCAGCAGCTTAAACGCAGAGAATAATTCACCCCTCCACTTT
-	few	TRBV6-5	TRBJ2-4	CASSYTDKNIQYF	TGTGCCAGCAGTTACACGGACAAAAACATTCAGTACTTC
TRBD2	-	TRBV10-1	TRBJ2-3	CASSGSLGLAEDTDTQYF	TGCGCCAGCAGTGGATCCCTCGGACTAGCGGAGGACACAGATACGCAGTATTTT
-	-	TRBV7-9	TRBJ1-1	CASSFRGEEAFF	TGTGCCAGCAGCTTCCGGGGTGAAGAAGCTTTCTTT
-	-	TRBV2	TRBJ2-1	CASSEFVNTDEQFF	TGTGCCAGCAGTGAGTTCGTAAACACGGATGAGCAGTTCTTC
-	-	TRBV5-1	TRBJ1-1	CASSLEQAMNTEAFF	TGCGCCAGCAGCTTGGAGCAGGCAATGAACACTGAAGCTTTCTTT
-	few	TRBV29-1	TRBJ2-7	CSVSGGDSYEQYF	TGCAGCGTTTCAGGGGGGGACTCCTACGAGCAGTACTTC
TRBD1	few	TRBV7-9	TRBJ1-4	CASSPGGGEKLFF	TGTGCCAGCAGCCCAGGGGGCGGTGAAAAACTGTTTTTT
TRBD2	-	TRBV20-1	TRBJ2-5	CSARDPIQASGVETQYF	TGCAGTGCTAGAGATCCGATACAGGCTAGCGGGGTAGAGACCCAGTACTTC
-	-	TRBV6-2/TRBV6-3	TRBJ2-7	CASRRRGAYNEQYF	TGTGCCAGCAGAAGGCGTGGGGCATACAATGAGCAGTACTTC
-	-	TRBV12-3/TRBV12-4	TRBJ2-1	CASSHSGLRWAIGEQFF	TGTGCCAGCAGTCATAGCGGCCTGCGGTGGGCAATCGGTGAGCAGTTCTTC
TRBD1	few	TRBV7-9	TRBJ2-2	CAARIEGGANTGELFF	TGTGCCGCGAGAATTGAAGGGGGCGCGAACACCGGGGAGCTGTTTTTT
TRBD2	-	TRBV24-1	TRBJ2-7	CATSDTVTSGSYNEQYF	TGTGCCACCAGTGATACCGTGACTAGCGGGAGTTACAATGAGCAGTACTTC
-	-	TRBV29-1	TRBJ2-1	CSVNRANEQFF	TGCAGCGTTAACAGGGCCAATGAGCAGTTCTTC
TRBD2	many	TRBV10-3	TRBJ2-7	CAIRLSGGNPYEQYF	TGTGCCATCAGATTGTCGGGGGGGAATCCGTACGAGCAGTACTTC
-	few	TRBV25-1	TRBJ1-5	CASSVGTPSNQPQHF	TGTGCCAGCAGTGTCGGGACGCCTAGCAATCAGCCCCAGCATTTT
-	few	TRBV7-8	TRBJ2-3	CASSLVKLRTTTDTQYF	TGTGCCAGCAGCTTAGTGAAATTGAGGACTACCACAGATACGCAGTATTTT
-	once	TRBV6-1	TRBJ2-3	CASSMDRLTDTQYF	TGTGCCAGCAGTATGGACAGACTCACAGATACGCAGTATTTT
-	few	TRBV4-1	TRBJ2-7	CASSPKALSYEQYF	TGCGCCAGCAGCCCGAAGGCCCTCTCCTACGAGCAGTACTTC
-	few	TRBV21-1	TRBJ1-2	CASSKGQGVGYTF	TGTGCCAGCAGCAAAGGACAGGGGGTCGGCTACACCTTC
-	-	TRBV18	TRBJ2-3	CASSIREASTDTQYF	TGTGCCAGCTCAATACGCGAGGCCTCGACGGATACGCAGTATTTT
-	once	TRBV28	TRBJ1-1	CATPSRLMNTEAFF	TGTGCCACTCCGAGTAGATTGATGAACACTGAAGCTTTCTTT
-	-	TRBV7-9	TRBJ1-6	CASSPSDFYNSPLHF	TGTGCCAGCAGCCCCAGCGATTTCTATAATTCACCCCTCCACTTT
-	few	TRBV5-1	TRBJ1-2	CASSFQGRANYGYTF	TGCGCCAGCAGCTTTCAGGGACGAGCTAACTATGGCTACACCTTC
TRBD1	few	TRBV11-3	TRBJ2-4	CASSLERASDRGQNIQYF	TGTGCCAGCAGCTTAGAACGGGCGTCCGACAGGGGCCAAAACATTCAGTACTTC
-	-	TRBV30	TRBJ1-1	CAWSVSPGGTEAFF	TGTGCCTGGAGTGTATCCCCGGGGGGCACTGAAGCTTTCTTT
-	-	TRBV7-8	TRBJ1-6	CASSAQQGGYNSPLHF	TGTGCCAGCAGCGCTCAACAGGGTGGCTATAATTCACCCCTCCACTTT
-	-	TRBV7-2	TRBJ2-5	CASSLAPFPYNEQYF	TGTGCCAGCAGCTTAGCTCCCTTCCCATACAATGAGCAGTACTTC
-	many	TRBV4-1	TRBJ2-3	CASSLRGGTDTQYF	TGTGCCAGCAGCTTGAGAGGGGGCACAGATACGCAGTATTTT
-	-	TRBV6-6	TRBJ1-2	CASSYIGDGYTF	TGTGCCAGCAGTTATATCGGGGATGGCTACACCTTC
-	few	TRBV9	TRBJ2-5	CASSPATTQETQYF	TGTGCCAGCAGCCCAGCGACTACCCAAGAGACCCAGTACTTC
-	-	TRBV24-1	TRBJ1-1	CATRGRRNTEAFF	TGTGCCACCAGGGGCCGCAGGAACACTGAAGCTTTCTTT